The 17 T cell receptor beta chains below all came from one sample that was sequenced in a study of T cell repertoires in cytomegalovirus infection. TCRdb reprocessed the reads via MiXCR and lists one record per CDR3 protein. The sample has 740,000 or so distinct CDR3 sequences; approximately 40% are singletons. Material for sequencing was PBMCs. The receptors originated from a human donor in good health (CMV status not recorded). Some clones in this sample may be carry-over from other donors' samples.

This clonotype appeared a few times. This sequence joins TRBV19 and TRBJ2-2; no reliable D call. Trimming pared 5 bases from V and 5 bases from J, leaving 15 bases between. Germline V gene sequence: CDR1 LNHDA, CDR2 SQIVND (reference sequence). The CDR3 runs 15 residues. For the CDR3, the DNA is TGTGCCAGTAGTGCCCCGGCAGCTTGGACCGGGGAGCTGTTTTTT. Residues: CASSAPAAWTGELFF.

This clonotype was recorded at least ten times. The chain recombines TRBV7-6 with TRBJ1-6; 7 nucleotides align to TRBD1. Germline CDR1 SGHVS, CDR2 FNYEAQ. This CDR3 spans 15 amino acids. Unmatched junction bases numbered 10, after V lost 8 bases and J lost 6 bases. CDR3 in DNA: TGTGCCAGCGGCACAACAGGGGATCGTAATTCACCCCTCCACTTT. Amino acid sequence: CASGTTGDRNSPLHF.

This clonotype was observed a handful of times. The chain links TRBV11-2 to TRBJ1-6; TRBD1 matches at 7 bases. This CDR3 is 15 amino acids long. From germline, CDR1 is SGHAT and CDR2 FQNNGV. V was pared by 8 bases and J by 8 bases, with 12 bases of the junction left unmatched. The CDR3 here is CASGSGGRLDSPLHF. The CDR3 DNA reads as TGTGCCAGCGGCTCAGGGGGGCGCTTGGATTCACCCCTCCACTTT.

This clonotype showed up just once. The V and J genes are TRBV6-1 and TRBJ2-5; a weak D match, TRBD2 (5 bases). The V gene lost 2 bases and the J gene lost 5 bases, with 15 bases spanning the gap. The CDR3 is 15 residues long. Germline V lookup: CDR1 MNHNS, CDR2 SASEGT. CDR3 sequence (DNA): TGTGCCAGCAGTGAAAGCGGCAGTTCCCATGAGACCCAGTACTTC. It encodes CASSESGSSHETQYF.

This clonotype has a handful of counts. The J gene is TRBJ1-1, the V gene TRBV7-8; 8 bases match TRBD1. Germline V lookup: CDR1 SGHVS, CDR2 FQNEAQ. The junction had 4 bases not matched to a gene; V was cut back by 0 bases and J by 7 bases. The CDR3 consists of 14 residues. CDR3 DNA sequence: TGTGCCAGCAGCTTAGCGGGGGACAGGATTGAAGCTTTCTTT. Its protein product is CASSLAGDRIEAFF. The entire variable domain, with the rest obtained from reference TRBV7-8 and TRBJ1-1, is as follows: GAGVSQSPRYKVAKRGQDVALRCDPISGHVSLFWYQQALGQGPEFLTYFQNEAQLDKSGLPSDRFFAERPEGSVSTLKIQRTQQEDSAVYLCASSLAGDRIEAFFGQGTRLTVV.

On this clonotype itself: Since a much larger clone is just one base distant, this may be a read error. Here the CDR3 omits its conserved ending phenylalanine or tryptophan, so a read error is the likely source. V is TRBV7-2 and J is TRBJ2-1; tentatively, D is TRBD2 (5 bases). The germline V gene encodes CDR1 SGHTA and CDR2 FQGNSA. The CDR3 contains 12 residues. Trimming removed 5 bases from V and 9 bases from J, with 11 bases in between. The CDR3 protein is CASSASGTEQFL. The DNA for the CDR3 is TGTGCCAGCAGCGCGAGCGGTACTGAGCAGTTCTTA.

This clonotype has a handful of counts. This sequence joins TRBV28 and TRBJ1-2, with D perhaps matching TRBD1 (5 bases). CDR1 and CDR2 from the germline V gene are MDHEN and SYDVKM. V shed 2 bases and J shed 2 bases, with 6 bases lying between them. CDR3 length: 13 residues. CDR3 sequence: CASSLRDNYGYTF. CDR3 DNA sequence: TGTGCCAGCAGTTTACGGGACAACTATGGCTACACCTTC.

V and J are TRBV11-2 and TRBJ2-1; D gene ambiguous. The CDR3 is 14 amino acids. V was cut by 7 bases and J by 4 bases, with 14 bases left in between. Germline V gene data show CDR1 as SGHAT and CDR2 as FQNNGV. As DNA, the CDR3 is TGTGCCAGCACTCTCGTGGGCGGTTACAATGAGCAGTTCTTC. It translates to CASTLVGGYNEQFF.

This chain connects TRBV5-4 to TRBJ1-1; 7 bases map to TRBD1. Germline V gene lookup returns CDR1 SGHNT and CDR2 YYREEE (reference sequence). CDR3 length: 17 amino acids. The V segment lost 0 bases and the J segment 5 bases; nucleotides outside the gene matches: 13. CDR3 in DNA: TGTGCCAGCAGCTTGGCAGGGGGGGTTAAGAGCTGGACTGAAGCTTTCTTT. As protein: CASSLAGGVKSWTEAFF.

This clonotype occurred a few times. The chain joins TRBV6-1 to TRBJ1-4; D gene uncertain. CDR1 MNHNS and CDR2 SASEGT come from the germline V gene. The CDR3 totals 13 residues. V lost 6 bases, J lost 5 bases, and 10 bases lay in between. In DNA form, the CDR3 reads TGTGCCAGCAGGGACGTTGGAAATGAAAAACTGTTTTTT. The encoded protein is CASRDVGNEKLFF.

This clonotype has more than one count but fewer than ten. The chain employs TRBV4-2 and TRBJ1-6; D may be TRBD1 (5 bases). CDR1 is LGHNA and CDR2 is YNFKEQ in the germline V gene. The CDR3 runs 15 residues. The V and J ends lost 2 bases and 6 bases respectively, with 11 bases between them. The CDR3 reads CASSQMGEANSPLHF. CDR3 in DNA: TGTGCCAGCAGCCAAATGGGGGAAGCTAATTCACCCCTCCACTTT.

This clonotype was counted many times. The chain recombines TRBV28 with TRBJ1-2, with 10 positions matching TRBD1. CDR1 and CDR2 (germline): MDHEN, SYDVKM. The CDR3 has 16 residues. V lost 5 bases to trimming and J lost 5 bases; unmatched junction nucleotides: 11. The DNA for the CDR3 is TGTGCCAGCAGTAAGGGACAGGGGAGCTATCCGTATGGCTACACCTTC. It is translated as CASSKGQGSYPYGYTF.

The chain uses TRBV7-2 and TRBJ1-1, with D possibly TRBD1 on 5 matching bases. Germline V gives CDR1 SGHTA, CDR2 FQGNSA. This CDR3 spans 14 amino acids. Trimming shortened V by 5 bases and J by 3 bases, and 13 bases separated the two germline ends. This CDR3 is CASSDQGGYTEAFF. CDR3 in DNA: TGTGCCAGCAGCGACCAGGGTGGGTACACTGAAGCTTTCTTT.

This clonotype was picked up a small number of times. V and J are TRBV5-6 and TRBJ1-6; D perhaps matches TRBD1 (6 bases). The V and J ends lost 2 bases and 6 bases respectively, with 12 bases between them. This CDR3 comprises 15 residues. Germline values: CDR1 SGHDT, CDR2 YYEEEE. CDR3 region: CASSLRTVTNSPLHF. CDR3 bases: TGTGCCAGCAGCTTACGGACAGTTACTAATTCACCCCTCCACTTT.

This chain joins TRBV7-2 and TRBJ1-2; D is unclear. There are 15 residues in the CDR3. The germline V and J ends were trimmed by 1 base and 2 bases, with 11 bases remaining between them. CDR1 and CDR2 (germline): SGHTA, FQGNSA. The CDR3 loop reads CASSLGWIQNYGYTF. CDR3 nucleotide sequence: TGTGCCAGCAGCTTAGGTTGGATACAGAACTATGGCTACACCTTC.

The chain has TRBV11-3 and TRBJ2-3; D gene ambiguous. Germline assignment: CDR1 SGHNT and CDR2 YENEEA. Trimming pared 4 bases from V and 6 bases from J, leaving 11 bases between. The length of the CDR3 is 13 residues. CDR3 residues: CASSSAPTDTQYF. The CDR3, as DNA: TGTGCCAGCAGCTCTGCCCCCACGGATACGCAGTATTTT.

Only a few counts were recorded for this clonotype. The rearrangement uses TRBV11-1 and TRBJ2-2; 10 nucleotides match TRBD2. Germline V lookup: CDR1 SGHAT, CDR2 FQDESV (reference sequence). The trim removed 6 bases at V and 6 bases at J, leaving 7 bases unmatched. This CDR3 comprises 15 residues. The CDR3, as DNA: TGTGCCAGCAGTAGGGGACTAGCGACACCCGGGGAGCTGTTTTTT. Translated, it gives CASSRGLATPGELFF.